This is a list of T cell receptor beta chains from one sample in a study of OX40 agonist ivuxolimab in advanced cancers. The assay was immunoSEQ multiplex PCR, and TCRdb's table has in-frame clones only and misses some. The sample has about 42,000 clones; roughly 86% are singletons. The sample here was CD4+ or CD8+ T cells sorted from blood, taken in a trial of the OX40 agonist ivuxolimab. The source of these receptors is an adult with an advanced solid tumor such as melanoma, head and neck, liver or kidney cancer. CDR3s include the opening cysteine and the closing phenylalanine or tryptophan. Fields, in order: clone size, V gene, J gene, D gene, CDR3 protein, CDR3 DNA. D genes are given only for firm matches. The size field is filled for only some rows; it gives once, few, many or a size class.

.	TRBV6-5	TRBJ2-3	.	CATLSRSRMVDTQYF	TGTGCCACACTGAGTCGGAGTCGAATGGTAGATACGCAGTATTTT
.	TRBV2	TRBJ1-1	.	CASSVVTEAFF	TGTGCCAGCAGTGTGGTCACTGAAGCTTTCTTT
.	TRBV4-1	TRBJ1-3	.	CASSLIGQGNTIYF	TGCGCCAGCAGCCTTATCGGGCAGGGAAACACCATATATTTT
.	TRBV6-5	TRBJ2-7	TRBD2	CASSLGGGAEYEQYF	TGTGCCAGCAGTTTGGGCGGGGGGGCGGAGTACGAGCAGTACTTC
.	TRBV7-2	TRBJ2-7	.	CASSQVSADEQYF	TGTGCCAGCAGCCAGGTAAGTGCGGACGAACAGTACTTC
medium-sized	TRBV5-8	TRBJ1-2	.	CASGHSLDYGYTF	TGTGCCAGCGGCCACTCTTTAGACTATGGCTACACCTTC
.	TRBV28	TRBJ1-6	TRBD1	CASSLNRGLLSSYNSPLHF	TGTGCCAGCAGCCTTAACAGGGGGCTCTTGAGCTCCTATAATTCACCCCTCCACTTT
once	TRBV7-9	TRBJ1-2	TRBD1	CASSLGQGGYTF	TGTGCCAGCAGCCTCGGACAGGGTGGCTACACCTTC
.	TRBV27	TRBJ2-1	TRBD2	CASRAGGSSYNEQFF	TGTGCCAGCAGAGCGGGGGGAAGCTCCTACAATGAGCAGTTCTTC
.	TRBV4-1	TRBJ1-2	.	CASSQENNYGYTF	TGCGCCAGCAGCCAAGAAAATAACTATGGCTACACCTTC
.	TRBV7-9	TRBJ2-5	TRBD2	CASSSIAGGVEGQYF	TGTGCCAGCAGCTCCATAGCGGGAGGGGTGGAAGGCCAGTACTTC
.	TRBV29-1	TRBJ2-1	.	CSGNTGHHEQFF	TGCAGCGGGAATACAGGACACCATGAGCAGTTCTTC
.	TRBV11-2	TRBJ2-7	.	CASSSLDRNIYEQYF	TGTGCCAGCAGCTCCTTAGACAGGAATATCTACGAGCAGTACTTC
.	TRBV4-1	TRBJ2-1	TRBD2	CASSQVIAGGPNEQFF	TGCGCCAGCAGCCAAGTAATTGCGGGAGGCCCTAATGAGCAGTTCTTC
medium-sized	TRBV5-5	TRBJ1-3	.	CASSSPGAVTGNTIYF	TGTGCCAGCAGCTCACCGGGGGCAGTAACGGGAAACACCATATATTTT
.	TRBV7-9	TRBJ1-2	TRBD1	CASSLPGQGGYGYTF	TGTGCCAGCAGCCTACCGGGACAGGGGGGCTATGGCTACACCTTC
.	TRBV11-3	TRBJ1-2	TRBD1	CASSSLGTGENYGYTF	TGTGCCAGCAGCTCTCTAGGAACAGGGGAAAACTATGGCTACACCTTC
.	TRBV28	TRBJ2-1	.	CASSWGYNEQFF	TGTGCCAGCAGTTGGGGTTACAATGAGCAGTTCTTC
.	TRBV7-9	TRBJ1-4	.	CASSSPRNEKLFF	TGTGCCAGCAGCTCCCCCAGAAATGAAAAACTGTTTTTT
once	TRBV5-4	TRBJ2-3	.	CASSLVGGAIDTQYF	TGTGCCAGCAGCTTGGTGGGGGGGGCCATAGATACGCAGTATTTT
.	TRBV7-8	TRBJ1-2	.	CASSLVDWAEQNGYTF	TGTGCCAGCAGCTTAGTAGATTGGGCAGAGCAGAATGGCTACACCTTC
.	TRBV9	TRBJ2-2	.	CASSVVGGTGELFF	TGTGCCAGCAGCGTAGTTGGGGGGACCGGGGAGCTGTTTTTT
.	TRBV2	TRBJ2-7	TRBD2	CASRTGLVSYEQYF	TGTGCCAGCAGGACGGGACTAGTCTCCTACGAGCAGTACTTC
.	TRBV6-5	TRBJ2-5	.	CASSYTIEDQETQYF	TGTGCCAGCAGTTACACGATCGAGGACCAAGAGACCCAGTACTTC
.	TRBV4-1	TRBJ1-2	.	CASSRRVGGSYGYTF	TGCGCCAGCAGCCGGCGCGTCGGTGGGTCCTATGGCTACACCTTC
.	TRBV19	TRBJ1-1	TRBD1	CASTLRGDRGKAFF	TGTGCCAGTACCCTCCGAGGGGACAGGGGAAAAGCTTTCTTT
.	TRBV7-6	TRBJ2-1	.	CASSPSLFEQFF	TGTGCCAGCAGCCCCTCTCTGTTCGAGCAGTTCTTC
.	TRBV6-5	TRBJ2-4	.	CATGLLGARDIQYF	TGTGCCACTGGACTCCTGGGGGCGCGTGACATTCAGTACTTC
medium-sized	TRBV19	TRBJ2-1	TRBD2	CASSIGGLAGGNEQFF	TGTGCCAGTAGTATAGGGGGACTAGCGGGAGGGAATGAGCAGTTCTTC
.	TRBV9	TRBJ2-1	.	CASSQSGSIAYNEQFF	TGTGCCAGCAGCCAGAGCGGTTCAATAGCCTACAATGAGCAGTTCTTC
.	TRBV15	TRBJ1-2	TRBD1	CATSRGAGTGHYGYTF	TGTGCCACCAGCAGGGGCGCCGGGACAGGGCACTATGGCTACACCTTC
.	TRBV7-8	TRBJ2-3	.	CASRRGLGGDTQYF	TGTGCCAGCAGGAGGGGGCTGGGGGGAGATACGCAGTATTTT
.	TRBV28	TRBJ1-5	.	CASTRRNQPQHF	TGTGCCAGCACCAGGAGGAATCAGCCCCAGCATTTT
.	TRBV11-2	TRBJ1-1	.	CASSLAGGYTEAFF	TGTGCCAGCAGCTTAGCCGGCGGCTACACTGAAGCTTTCTTT
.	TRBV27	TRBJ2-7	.	CASSLRGLTYEQYF	TGTGCCAGCAGTTTAAGGGGTCTTACCTACGAGCAGTACTTC
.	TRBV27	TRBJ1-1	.	CASSFSSEAFF	TGTGCCAGCAGTTTTTCGTCTGAAGCTTTCTTT
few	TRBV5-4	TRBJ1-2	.	CASSLPGTSDYGYTF	TGTGCCAGCAGCTTACCCGGGACATCGGACTATGGCTACACCTTC
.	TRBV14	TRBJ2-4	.	CASSQELRDTGAKNIQYF	TGTGCCAGCAGCCAAGAATTGCGAGACACAGGGGCCAAAAACATTCAGTACTTC
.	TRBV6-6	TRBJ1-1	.	CASSYTANTEAFF	TGTGCCAGCAGTTACACAGCCAACACTGAAGCTTTCTTT
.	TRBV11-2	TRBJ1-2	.	CASSSPGTKYGYTF	TGTGCCAGCAGCTCCCCCGGGACGAAGTATGGCTACACCTTC
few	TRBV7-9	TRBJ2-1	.	CASSLGMIPQQFF	TGTGCCAGCAGCTTGGGCATGATCCCCCAGCAGTTCTTC
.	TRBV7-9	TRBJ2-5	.	CASSPTGQETQYF	TGTGCCAGCAGCCCGACCGGCCAAGAGACCCAGTACTTC
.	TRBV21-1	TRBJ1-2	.	CASSSREGGLQGSPNYGYTF	TGTGCCAGCAGCTCCCGGGAGGGGGGGCTACAGGGGTCTCCTAACTATGGCTACACCTTC
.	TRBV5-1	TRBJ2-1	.	CASSPEDLHNEQFF	TGCGCCAGCAGCCCCGAGGACTTACACAATGAGCAGTTCTTC
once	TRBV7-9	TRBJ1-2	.	CASSPVTATITF	TGTGCCAGCAGCCCAGTCACAGCCACGATCACCTTC
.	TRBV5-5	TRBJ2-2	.	CASSLWGLQPNTGELFF	TGTGCCAGCAGCTTGTGGGGACTCCAACCAAACACCGGGGAGCTGTTTTTT
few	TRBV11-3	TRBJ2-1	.	CASSSTAGDTYPNEQFF	TGTGCCAGCAGCTCCACTGCCGGGGACACCTATCCCAATGAGCAGTTCTTC
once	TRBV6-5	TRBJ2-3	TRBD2	CASSYSTGGGDTQYF	TGTGCCAGCAGTTACTCGACTGGGGGGGGAGATACGCAGTATTTT
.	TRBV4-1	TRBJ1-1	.	CASSLDGETMAFF	TGCGCCAGCAGCTTGGACGGGGAAACGATGGCTTTCTTT
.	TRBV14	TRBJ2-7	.	CASSYEGSYEQYF	TGTGCCAGCAGCTACGAGGGATCCTACGAGCAGTACTTC